Presented here are 26 T cell receptor beta chains from one specimen sequenced in a study. MiXCR was run by TCRdb on the 5' RACE reads, yielding one entry per CDR3 protein. The sample shows 45,000 to 70,000 distinct CDR3 sequences, roughly 28% of them seen only once. The specimen was tumor-infiltrating memory CD4+ T cells sorted from the breast tumor. Regarding subset: memory CD4+ T cells, CD4+CD45RO+CD25-. The origin of the receptors is a female donor with breast cancer.

This clonotype was observed a few times. The DNA for the CDR3 is TGCGCCAGCTTACGGGGGGCGCAGTACACCGGGGAGCTGTTTTTT. Encoded protein: CASLRGAQYTGELFF. The chain has TRBV10-2 and TRBJ2-2; a weak D match, TRBD2 (7 bases). Germline CDR1 reads WSHSY; CDR2 reads SAAADI. The CDR3 contains 15 residues. V was clipped by 8 bases and J by 3 bases, with 16 bases between them.

This clonotype was counted a few times. The genes are TRBV29-1 and TRBJ1-1; D not certain. Germline CDR1 and CDR2: SQVTM and ANQGSEA. Trimming took off 4 bases at V and 2 bases at J, with 14 bases between the two ends. The length of the CDR3 is 14 residues. The CDR3 nucleotides are TGCAGCGTTGGGATGGGAGGCGGTAACACTGAAGCTTTCTTT. It specifies CSVGMGGGNTEAFF. The full variable domain, in which reference TRBV29-1 and TRBJ1-1 provide the parts outside the CDR3, is SAVISQKPSRDICQRGTSLTIQCQVDSQVTMMFWYRQQPGQSLTLIATANQGSEATYESGFVIDKFPISRPNLTFSTLTVSNMSPEDSSIYLCSVGMGGGNTEAFFGQGTRLTVV.

V usage is TRBV5-1 and J usage is TRBJ2-1; the D gene could be TRBD1 or TRBD2 (5 bases each). Germline CDR1 reads SGHRS; CDR2 reads YFSETQ. The CDR3 length is 15 residues. Trimming pared 1 base from V and 6 bases from J, leaving 14 bases between. The CDR3 sequence is CASSLRDQLVNEQFF. The CDR3 bases are TGCGCCAGCAGCTTGCGGGACCAACTAGTCAATGAGCAGTTCTTC. The variable domain in full, completed from reference TRBV5-1 and TRBJ2-1, reads KAGVTQTPRYLIKTRGQQVTLSCSPISGHRSVSWYQQTPGQGLQFLFEYFSETQRNKGNFPGRFSGRQFSNSRSEMNVSTLELGDSALYLCASSLRDQLVNEQFFGPGTRLTVL.

The chain uses TRBV7-2 and TRBJ2-1, with 8 nucleotides matching TRBD2. This CDR3 comprises 15 residues. With V trimmed by 5 bases and J by 5 bases, 8 bases remained unmatched. CDR1 and CDR2 from the germline V gene are SGHTA and FQGNSA. The CDR3 region is CASSKLAGKNNEQFF. The CDR3 nucleotides are TGTGCCAGCAGCAAATTAGCGGGGAAAAACAATGAGCAGTTCTTC.

As for this clonotype: This may arise from a read error, as a much more abundant clone is one base away. The chain couples TRBV7-2 to TRBJ2-5; 9 bases line up with TRBD2. The CDR3 has 15 amino acids. V gave up 5 bases and J gave up 5 bases; unmatched junction bases: 9. The germline CDR1 and CDR2 sequences are SGHTA and FQGNSA. This CDR3 reads CASSPGLAESETQYF. The CDR3 region has the DNA TGTGCCAGCAGCCCGGGACTAGCCGAGTCCGAGACCCAGTACTTC.

The chain is built from TRBV12-3 or TRBV12-4 and TRBJ2-3, with TRBD2 matching 15 bases. V shed 6 bases, J shed 12 bases, and the junction held 1 base outside the gene matches. The CDR3 consists of 12 residues. The CDR3 coding sequence is TGTGCCAGCAGGGGACTAGCGGGGGGCCAGTATTTT. This sequence encodes CASRGLAGGQYF.

The chain combines TRBV7-2 with TRBJ1-2, with TRBD1 as a possible D gene (5 bases). CDR3 length: 14 amino acids. CDR1 is SGHTA, CDR2 FQGNSA, per germline. V lost 5 bases and J lost 3, with 13 bases in between. This CDR3 reads CASSPGPIDYGYTF. In DNA, the CDR3 is TGTGCCAGCAGCCCAGGGCCTATCGACTATGGCTACACCTTC.

Turning to this clonotype: The junction differs from germline at one of its ends, possibly a read error. This chain uses TRBV11-2 with TRBJ2-5, with D unresolved. Looked up from germline, CDR1 is SGHAT and CDR2 is FQNNGV. The CDR3 is 13 amino acids. CDR3 sequence reads: CASRLGQTGTQYF. DNA of the CDR3: TGTGCCAGCCGCTTAGGGCAGACGGGGACCCAGTACTTC.

The chain couples TRBV28 to TRBJ2-7, with 8 bases identical to TRBD1. J lost 3 bases, V lost 6 bases, and 10 bases had no gene match. This CDR3 spans 15 amino acids. Germline assignment: CDR1 MDHEN and CDR2 SYDVKM. In nucleotides, the CDR3 is TGTGCCAGCAGCCCCCCCCCGACAGGGGACTACGAGCAGTACTTC. It codes for CASSPPPTGDYEQYF.

In its sample, this clonotype was seen a few times. The rearrangement uses TRBV6-2 or TRBV6-3 and TRBJ1-2, with 9 bases lining up with TRBD1. After removal of 6 bases from V and 4 bases from J, the junction contained 6 bases not matched to a gene. This CDR3 is built from 14 residues. In germline, CDR1 is MNHEY, CDR2 SVGEGT. CDR3 sequence reads: CASSQGQGSYGYTF. CDR3 nucleotide sequence: TGTGCCAGCAGCCAGGGACAGGGATCCTATGGCTACACCTTC.

This clonotype was counted between two and nine times. The CDR3 nucleotides are TGTGCCAGCAGCTTGACGGTTAATGGCTACACCTTC. As protein: CASSLTVNGYTF. V gene TRBV5-6 combines with J gene TRBJ1-2; the D is unclear. Trimming removed 1 base from V and 6 bases from J, with 7 bases in between. CDR3 length: 12 amino acids. Germline CDR1 is SGHDT and CDR2 is YYEEEE. The whole variable domain, filled in from reference TRBV5-6 and TRBJ1-2, reads DAGVTQSPTHLIKTRGQQVTLRCSPKSGHDTVSWYQQALGQGPQFIFQYYEEEERQRGNFPDRFSGHQFPNYSSELNVNALLLGDSALYLCASSLTVNGYTFGSGTRLTVV.

This chain links TRBV7-9 with TRBJ2-7; 9 bases align to TRBD1. The CDR3 is 15 residues long. The germline V gene has CDR1 SEHNR and CDR2 FQNEAQ (reference sequence). The trim removed 6 bases at V and 5 bases at J, leaving 11 bases unmatched. The CDR3 sequence: CASRVTGGASHEQYF. The CDR3 nucleotides read TGTGCCAGCAGGGTAACAGGGGGCGCGAGCCACGAGCAGTACTTC.

This chain links TRBV7-3 with TRBJ2-1, with TRBD1 matching over 7 bases. CDR1 and CDR2 (germline): SGHTA, FQGTGA. The CDR3 is 15 residues long. The ends lost 3 bases at V and 5 bases at J; junction bases unmatched: 7. The CDR3, as DNA: TGTGCCAGCAGCTTTGGGCCGGGACAGAACAATGAGCAGTTCTTC. This gives the protein CASSFGPGQNNEQFF.

For the CDR3, the DNA is TGCGCCAGCAGCAAAGGACAGGTCGGGGGAGAGACCCAGTACTTC. Translation: CASSKGQVGGETQYF. This chain uses TRBV5-1 with TRBJ2-5; maybe TRBD1 (7 bases). The CDR3 totals 15 residues. V was shortened by 4 bases and J by 4 bases, with 17 bases between the two germline ends. Germline lookup yields CDR1 SGHRS and CDR2 YFSETQ.

This clonotype appeared a few times. The CDR3 end shows no conserved phenylalanine or tryptophan, and so a read error is likely. This chain links TRBV5-1 with TRBJ2-3; D uncertain. CDR1 and CDR2 (germline): SGHRS, YFSETQ. The CDR3 runs 15 residues. Trimming pared 0 bases from V and 1 base from J, leaving 9 bases between. The CDR3 sequence is CASSLVPAGTDTQYL. DNA of the CDR3: TGCGCCAGCAGCTTGGTACCGGCGGGCACAGATACGCAGTATTTA.

This clonotype was found many times. The V gene is TRBV7-9, the J gene TRBJ2-3, with a tentative D call TRBD2 (5 bases). Germline values: CDR1 SEHNR, CDR2 FQNEAQ (reference sequence). The CDR3 is 14 amino acids. V lost 1 base and J 2 bases, leaving 7 bases between the germline ends. CDR3 residues: CASSLGAVTDTQYF. CDR3 DNA: TGTGCCAGCAGCTTAGGAGCGGTCACAGATACGCAGTATTTT.

This clonotype was found a few times. CDR3 nucleotides: TGCAGTGGAACAGGCCTTAGGGAGACCCAGTACTTC. This gives the protein CSGTGLRETQYF. This chain joins TRBV20-1 and TRBJ2-5; the D gene is possibly TRBD1 (5 bases). V was clipped by 7 bases and J by 5 bases, with 14 bases between them. The length of the CDR3 is 12 residues. CDR1 DFQATT and CDR2 SNEGSKA come from the germline V gene (reference sequence).

This clonotype has only a few counts. The chain combines TRBV10-3 with TRBJ2-2, with 8 bases lining up with TRBD1. Trimming removed 8 bases from V and 5 bases from J; junction bases left unmatched: 13. CDR3 size: 16 residues. CDR1 and CDR2 (germline): ENHRY, SYGVKD. The CDR3 reads CAISRTGSVETGELFF. CDR3 nucleotide sequence: TGTGCCATCTCCAGGACAGGGTCGGTGGAAACCGGGGAGCTGTTTTTT.

Points on this clonotype: Because it lacks the conserved phenylalanine or tryptophan at the end, this CDR3 is likely a read error. The J gene is TRBJ1-3, the V gene TRBV11-2; no definite D call. The CDR3 loop spans 15 amino acids. The V and J ends lost 0 bases and 4 bases respectively, with 10 bases between them. Germline V gives CDR1 SGHAT, CDR2 FQNNGV. CDR3 amino acids: CASSLEYATGNTIYV. CDR3 DNA: TGTGCCAGCAGCTTAGAATACGCTACAGGAAACACCATATATGTT.

The J gene is TRBJ1-3, the V gene TRBV2; 9 nucleotides match TRBD1. The CDR3 totals 13 residues. Trimming took 6 bases from V and 4 from J; bases not matched to a gene: 1. CDR1 SNHLY and CDR2 FYNNEI come from the germline V gene. CDR3 sequence reads: CASRGTGGNTIYF. The DNA of the CDR3 is TGTGCCAGCAGGGGGACAGGGGGAAACACCATATATTTT.

The chain recombines TRBV3-1 with TRBJ2-2; D is possibly TRBD1 (6 bases). Germline V CDR1 and CDR2: LGHDT, YNNKEL (reference sequence). V lost 4 bases to trimming and J lost 4 bases, with 7 bases between them. This CDR3 region has 13 residues. CDR3 nucleotide sequence: TGTGCCAGCAGCCTACAGGGCACCGGGGAGCTGTTTTTT. Encoded protein: CASSLQGTGELFF.

V is TRBV20-1 and J is TRBJ2-5, with 10 bases matching TRBD2. The CDR3 is 16 residues long. CDR1 is DFQATT, CDR2 SNEGSKA, per germline (reference sequence). The trim removed 5 bases at V and 4 bases at J, leaving 13 bases unmatched. The CDR3 nucleotides read TGCAGTGCTCACCACGGCGGAGCGGGGGGGCCAGAGACCCAGTACTTC. This encodes CSAHHGGAGGPETQYF.

The table lists this clonotype with a few counts. The chain joins TRBV20-1 to TRBJ1-4; 8 nucleotides match TRBD1. Trimming at V came to 6 bases and at J to 6 bases, leaving 6 bases not matched to a gene. The CDR3 extends over 13 amino acids. Germline V gene lookup returns CDR1 DFQATT and CDR2 SNEGSKA (reference sequence). CDR3 bases: TGCAGTGCCCGTTCAGGGGGCTATGAAAAACTGTTTTTT. Its translation is CSARSGGYEKLFF.

V gene TRBV6-1 combines with J gene TRBJ1-5; tentative D call: TRBD1 (6 bases). With 7 bases removed from V and 7 bases from J, the gap between germline ends came to 26 bases. CDR1 MNHNS and CDR2 SASEGT come from the germline V gene. This CDR3 region has 17 residues. CDR3 sequence: CASKRGLGGQLTQPQHF. As DNA, the CDR3 is TGTGCCAGCAAGAGGGGGTTGGGAGGTCAACTAACCCAGCCCCAGCATTTT.

Regarding this clonotype: One end of the junction does not line up with germline, which may come from a read error. The genes are TRBV7-2 and TRBJ2-1; D might be TRBD2 (7 bases). The germline V gene has CDR1 SGHTA and CDR2 FQGNSA. CDR3 size: 12 residues. CDR3 protein: CASSLVGGERFF. In DNA, the CDR3 is TGTGCCAGCAGCTTAGTAGGGGGGGAGCGGTTCTTC.

This rearrangement joins TRBV5-1 to TRBJ1-2; 9 positions match TRBD1. Unmatched junction bases numbered 7, after V lost 4 bases and J lost 6 bases. CDR1 SGHRS and CDR2 YFSETQ come from the germline V gene. CDR3 length equals 14 residues. The CDR3 sequence: CASSISGTGNGYTF. The CDR3 DNA sequence: TGCGCCAGCAGCATTTCCGGGACAGGGAATGGCTACACCTTC.